These 5 T cell receptor beta chains were sequenced from one sample in a study of regulatory T cells in long-lasting Graves disease. Both iRepertoire HTBI primers and Arm-PCR of CDR3 regions were used to build the TCR beta libraries. MiXCR, applied by TCRdb to the multiplex PCR reads, yields one record per CDR3 protein. This table holds about 400,000 distinct CDR3 sequences, less than 25% found once. Time point meaning: persistent/refractory GD, antithyroid drugs over 5 years with positive TRAb. The authors made the TCR library using RNA they extracted from PBMCs. Sequencing used peripheral blood mononuclear cells (PBMCs), obtained when the disease was refractory, from a patient treated with antithyroid drugs. Receptors originate from a female donor with Graves disease.

V gene TRBV5-6 combines with J gene TRBJ1-1; the D gene is possibly TRBD1 (5 bases). The CDR3 has 12 amino acids. V was cut by 1 base and J by 7 bases, with 8 bases left in between. CDR1 is SGHDT and CDR2 is YYEEEE in the germline V gene. CDR3 coding DNA: TGTGCCAGCAGCTTGCCGACAGATGAAGCTTTCTTT. Translated, it gives CASSLPTDEAFF.

V is TRBV27 and J is TRBJ2-1; 9 bases are shared with TRBD2. The ends lost 3 bases at V and 5 bases at J; junction bases unmatched: 5. CDR3 length: 15 amino acids. In germline, CDR1 is MNHEY, CDR2 SMNVEV (reference sequence). The CDR3 DNA follows: TGTGCCAGCAGTTTTATAGCGGGGGAGCACAATGAGCAGTTCTTC. It codes for CASSFIAGEHNEQFF.

This clonotype was picked up a small number of times. This rearrangement joins TRBV7-2 to TRBJ2-5; possible D gene TRBD2, 5 bases. Trimming cost V 5 bases and J 0 bases, with 16 bases left between them. Germline V CDR1 and CDR2: SGHTA, FQGNSA. The CDR3 has 16 residues. In DNA form, the CDR3 reads TGTGCCAGCAGCCCTAGGGCTAGCAGCCACCAAGAGACCCAGTACTTC. Protein sequence: CASSPRASSHQETQYF. Supplemented by reference TRBV7-2 and TRBJ2-5, the full variable domain reads GAGVSQSPSNKVTEKGKDVELRCDPISGHTALYWYRQSLGQGLEFLIYFQGNSAPDKSGLPSDRFSAERTGGSVSTLTIQRTQQEDSAVYLCASSPRASSHQETQYFGPGTRLLVL.

This clonotype occurred many times. The CDR3 ends on some other residue instead of the conserved phenylalanine or tryptophan, so this is likely a read error. The limits of the CDR3 on the DNA are not certain, so only TCRdb's listed CDR3 is given. This chain connects TRBV5-6 to TRBJ1-1. From its first to its last residue, the CDR3 has 12 amino acids. Germline V gene sequence: CDR1 SGHDT, CDR2 YYEEEE. This CDR3 is CASSLSGGRVDL.

The sample holds one count of this clonotype. A much more abundant neighbour one base away suggests this may be a read error. This chain links TRBV7-9 with TRBJ2-5; D might be TRBD1 (5 bases). CDR1 and CDR2 (germline): SEHNR, FQNEAQ (reference sequence). The CDR3 covers 16 residues. V lost 1 base to trimming and J lost 2 bases, with 14 bases between them. This chain's CDR3 is CASSLDPQGIQETQYF. CDR3 bases: TGTGCCAGCAGCTTAGACCCCCAGGGAATACAAGAGACCCAGTACTTC.